The clone carrying this T cell receptor (beta chain) was seen many times. Its antigen is undetermined. Genomic DNA templated the TCR beta VDJ and CDR3 profiling. One entry per CDR3 protein results from TCRdb running MiXCR on the reads. The table lists 350,000 to 450,000 distinct CDR3 sequences, approximately 70% of them singletons. This specimen belongs to a study of CD8+CD57+ T cells in acquired aplastic anemia. Study details: Quantities of DNA derived from sorted CD4+ and CD8+ cells averaged roughly 3.4 ug. Broader study findings: Patient and control CD8+ Simpson's diversity was not significantly different. Common to patients and controls were twenty-nine CD8+ CDR3 sequences.

The CDR3 consists of 13 residues. V lost 5 bases and J lost 2, with 9 bases in between. Germline V gene data show CDR1 as MNHEY and CDR2 as SVGEGT. This rearrangement joins TRBV6-2 or TRBV6-3 to TRBJ2-5, with D uncertain. The sequence was obtained from a human donor in good health, serving as a control. The source material was sorted CD4+, CD8+, or CD8+CD57+ T cells (not recorded which) from PBMCs. CDR3 in amino acids: CASSISAQETQYF. The CDR3 DNA reads TGTGCCAGCAGTATCAGTGCTCAAGAGACCCAGTACTTC.